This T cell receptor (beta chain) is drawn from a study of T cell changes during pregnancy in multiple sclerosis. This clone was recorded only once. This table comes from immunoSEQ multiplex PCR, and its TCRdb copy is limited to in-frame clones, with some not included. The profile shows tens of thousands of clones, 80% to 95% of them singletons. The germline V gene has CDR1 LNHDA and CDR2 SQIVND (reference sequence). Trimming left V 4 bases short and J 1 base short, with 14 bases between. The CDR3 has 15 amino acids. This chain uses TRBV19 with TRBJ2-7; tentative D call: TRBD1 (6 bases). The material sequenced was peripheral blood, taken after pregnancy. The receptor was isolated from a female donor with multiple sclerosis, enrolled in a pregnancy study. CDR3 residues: CASSNQGRGSYEQYF. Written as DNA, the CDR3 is TGTGCCAGTAGTAACCAGGGGCGTGGATCCTACGAGCAGTACTTC.